This TCR beta chain appears in the sequencing data of a study of T cell responses to AZD1222 COVID-19 vaccine. Trimming removed 3 bases from V and 0 bases from J, with 10 bases in between. The CDR3 has 15 amino acids. Per germline, CDR1 SGHDT and CDR2 YYEEEE. Sequencing used immunoSEQ multiplex PCR; TCRdb keeps in-frame clones, though not all of them. The repertoire consists of a few hundred thousand clones, with 93% occurring once and the leading ten covering roughly 0.5%. The sequence derives from an adult in good health. The rearrangement links TRBV5-6 to TRBJ2-4; possible D gene TRBD2, 6 bases. Sequences were derived from peripheral blood, sampled on day 0 of AZD1222 vaccination. The CDR3 is CASSSQGLAKNIQYF. The CDR3 DNA follows: TGTGCCAGCAGCTCCCAGGGACTAGCCAAAAACATTCAGTACTTC.